The sequence of this TCR beta chain was determined in a study of T cell responses to AZD1222 COVID-19 vaccine. Here immunoSEQ multiplex PCR was the method, and the copy in TCRdb shows in-frame clones only, minus some. The sample includes 95,000 to 150,000 clones, around 87% seen only once; the top ten take under 11%. Germline V lookup: CDR1 SGHRS, CDR2 YFSETQ. The V end lost 3 bases, the J end lost 1 base, and 8 bases lay between the germline ends. This CDR3 region has 13 residues. Here the sequenced sample was peripheral blood, taken on day 0 of AZD1222 vaccination. This TCR derives from an adult in good health. The V call is TRBV5-1, the J call TRBJ2-7; D call uncertain. CDR3 in DNA: TGCGCCAGCAGCTCCACCCGATCCTACGAGCAGTACTTC. It yields the protein CASSSTRSYEQYF.